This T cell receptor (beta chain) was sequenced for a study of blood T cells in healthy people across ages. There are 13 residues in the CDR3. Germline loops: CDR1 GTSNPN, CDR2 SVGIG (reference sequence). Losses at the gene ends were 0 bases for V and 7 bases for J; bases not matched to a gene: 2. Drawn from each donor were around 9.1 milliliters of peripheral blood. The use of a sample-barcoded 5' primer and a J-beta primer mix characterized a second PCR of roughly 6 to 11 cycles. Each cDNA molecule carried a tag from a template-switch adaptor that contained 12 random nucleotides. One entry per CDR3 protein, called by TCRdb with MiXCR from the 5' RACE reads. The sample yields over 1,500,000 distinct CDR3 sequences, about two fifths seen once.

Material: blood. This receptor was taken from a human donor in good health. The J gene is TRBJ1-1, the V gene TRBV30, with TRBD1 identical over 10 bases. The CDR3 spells CAWSVDRGDEAFF. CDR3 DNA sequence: TGTGCCTGGAGTGTGGACAGGGGGGATGAAGCTTTCTTT. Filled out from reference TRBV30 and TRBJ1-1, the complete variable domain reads SQTIHQWPATLVQPVGSPLSLECTVEGTSNPNLYWYRQAAGRGLQLLFYSVGIGQISSEVPQNLSASRPQDRQFILSSKKLLLSDSGFYLCAWSVDRGDEAFFGQGTRLTVV.